One and the same sample provided the 22 T cell receptor beta chains below, sequenced in a study of blood T cell repertoires in COVID-19. Profiled with immunoSEQ multiplex PCR; TCRdb holds only in-frame clones, not every one. Of 250,000 to 300,000 clones in the sample, over 70% were seen once. The sample consisted of peripheral blood. These receptors all stem from a man older than 75 with acute or convalescent COVID-19.

The rearrangement uses TRBV29-1 and TRBJ1-1; 10 nucleotides agree with TRBD1. The germline V gene encodes CDR1 SQVTM and CDR2 ANQGSEA. The junction had 9 bases not matched to a gene; V was cut back by 4 bases and J by 1 base. CDR3 length: 16 amino acids. In DNA form, the CDR3 reads TGCAGCGTTGGCTACCGGGACAGGGGATGGAACACTGAAGCTTTCTTT. Translating gives CSVGYRDRGWNTEAFF.

The chain employs TRBV5-5 and TRBJ2-5; 10 bases line up with TRBD1. Trimming at V came to 4 bases and at J to 0 bases, leaving 12 bases not matched to a gene. Germline CDR1 reads SGHKS; CDR2 reads YYEKEE (reference sequence). The CDR3 totals 18 residues. The CDR3 reads CASSGGTGAKRYQETQYF. As DNA, the CDR3 is TGTGCCAGCAGCGGAGGGACAGGGGCCAAAAGGTACCAAGAGACCCAGTACTTC.

This chain joins TRBV3-1 (or the pseudogene TRBV3-2) and TRBJ2-7; 7 bases align to TRBD1. Per the germline V gene, CDR1 is LGHDT and CDR2 is YNNKEL (reference sequence). There are 13 residues in the CDR3. V shed 3 bases and J 2 bases; nucleotides not matched to a gene: 1. The CDR3 loop is CASSHQGAYEQYF. The CDR3 DNA follows: TGTGCCAGCAGCCACCAGGGGGCCTACGAGCAGTACTTC.

This clone was counted once. The chain links TRBV28 to TRBJ2-2; 10 bases fit TRBD2. The trim removed 3 bases at V and 1 base at J, leaving 11 bases unmatched. This CDR3 is built from 19 residues. Germline V CDR1 and CDR2: MDHEN, SYDVKM. CDR3 sequence (DNA): TGTGCCAGCAGTTTTAGGGCTAGCGGGAGCCGAGTGAACACCGGGGAGCTGTTTTTT. Protein sequence: CASSFRASGSRVNTGELFF.

The chain employs TRBV7-9 and TRBJ2-7; the match to TRBD1 covers 9 bases. Germline V gene sequence: CDR1 SEHNR, CDR2 FQNEAQ (reference sequence). The ends lost 5 bases at V and 2 bases at J; junction bases unmatched: 13. The CDR3 is 17 residues long. In nucleotides, the CDR3 is TGTGCCAGCAGCCTGACAGGGGGAGGCAAAACTCCCTACGAGCAGTACTTC. As protein: CASSLTGGGKTPYEQYF.

This clone was recorded only once. V is TRBV19 and J is TRBJ2-5; TRBD2 might be the D (6 bases). The V gene lost 10 bases and the J gene lost 7 bases, with 25 bases spanning the gap. This CDR3 has 15 residues. The V gene's germline CDR1 is LNHDA and CDR2 SQIVND (reference sequence). The CDR3 reads CATGLISPGIVTQYF. As DNA, the CDR3 is TGTGCCACCGGACTAATCTCTCCAGGGATCGTGACCCAGTACTTC.

This chain uses TRBV7-7 with TRBJ2-5; the D gene is possibly TRBD1 (6 bases). V lost 5 bases to trimming and J lost 1 base, with 11 bases between them. The CDR3 has 14 residues. Germline CDR1 is SSHAT and CDR2 is FNYEAQ (reference sequence). The CDR3 DNA is TGTGCCAGCAGCACAGGGACGGCCCAAGAGACCCAGTACTTC. Translation: CASSTGTAQETQYF.

The J gene is TRBJ2-5, the V gene TRBV6-1; D is ambiguous. V lost 0 bases and J lost 13, with 12 bases in between. Germline V gene sequence: CDR1 MNHNS, CDR2 SASEGT. The length of the CDR3 is 12 residues. The CDR3 bases are TGTGCCAGCAGTGAAGCGCTGGGCATCGGGTACTTC. Translating gives CASSEALGIGYF.

This clone is a singleton in its sample. This chain links TRBV3-1 (or the pseudogene TRBV3-2) with TRBJ1-2, with D perhaps matching TRBD1 (5 bases). The CDR3 spans 17 residues. The germline gives CDR1 LGHDT, CDR2 YNNKEL (reference sequence). The V end lost 0 bases, the J end lost 3 bases, and 17 bases lay between the germline ends. The CDR3: CASSQDLRQGGDYGYTF. CDR3 DNA: TGTGCCAGCAGCCAAGATCTTCGGCAGGGAGGTGACTATGGCTACACCTTC.

The gene calls are TRBV6-1 and TRBJ2-1, with 9 bases lining up with TRBD1. Germline V gene sequence: CDR1 MNHNS, CDR2 SASEGT. V was clipped by 2 bases and J by 5 bases; unmatched bases: 7. The CDR3 extends over 16 amino acids. The CDR3 region is CASSELGQGFDNEQFF. The CDR3 nucleotides read TGTGCCAGCAGTGAACTGGGACAGGGTTTCGACAATGAGCAGTTCTTC.

This chain links TRBV9 with TRBJ2-5, with 7 nucleotides matching TRBD2. Trimming took 0 bases from V and 5 from J; bases not matched to a gene: 10. This CDR3 comprises 16 residues. Germline-derived CDR1 and CDR2 are SGDLS and YYNGEE. The CDR3 reads CASSVGGGPGVETQYF. CDR3 DNA: TGTGCCAGCAGCGTAGGGGGAGGGCCCGGGGTGGAGACCCAGTACTTC.

The chain links TRBV19 to TRBJ2-5; 9 bases match TRBD2. With 2 bases clipped from V and 4 bases from J, the junction kept 2 bases outside the gene matches. Per the germline V gene, CDR1 is LNHDA and CDR2 is SQIVND (reference sequence). The CDR3 extends over 14 amino acids. CDR3 bases: TGTGCCAGTAGTATACTAGCGGGATCAGAGACCCAGTACTTC. Translated, it gives CASSILAGSETQYF.

The rearrangement uses TRBV7-2 and TRBJ1-1; D gene uncertain. Looked up from germline, CDR1 is SGHTA and CDR2 is FQGNSA. The CDR3 spans 15 residues. Trimming cost V 6 bases and J 4 bases, with 18 bases left between them. CDR3 sequence: CASRSHSVRGTEAFF. CDR3 coding DNA: TGTGCCAGCAGATCACATAGTGTACGGGGCACTGAAGCTTTCTTT.

The gene calls are TRBV27 and TRBJ1-5; a possible D gene is TRBD1 (6 bases). This CDR3 comprises 15 residues. Per germline, CDR1 MNHEY and CDR2 SMNVEV (reference sequence). V lost 7 bases to trimming and J lost 4 bases, with 17 bases between them. The DNA of the CDR3 is TGTGCCAGCAAACAAAGGGGGGGTGGGAATCAGCCCCAGCATTTT. Translated, it gives CASKQRGGGNQPQHF.

The chain employs TRBV27 and TRBJ2-7; 7 bases are shared with TRBD2. Per germline, CDR1 MNHEY and CDR2 SMNVEV (reference sequence). J was trimmed by 4 bases and V by 0 bases; bases with no gene match: 12. This CDR3 region has 17 residues. The CDR3 nucleotides read TGTGCCAGCAGTTTATCTCCCCCGACTAGCCAGCCTTACGAGCAGTACTTC. The encoded protein is CASSLSPPTSQPYEQYF.

The chain carries TRBV3-1 (or the pseudogene TRBV3-2) and TRBJ2-6; 10 bases fit TRBD1. Germline V gives CDR1 LGHDT, CDR2 YNNKEL (reference sequence). Trimming removed 3 bases from V and 0 bases from J; junction bases left unmatched: 11. This CDR3 has 20 amino acids. As DNA, the CDR3 is TGTGCCAGCAGCCACCTAACTGGGACAGGGGTTAGCTCTGGGGCCAACGTCCTGACTTTC. Amino acids: CASSHLTGTGVSSGANVLTF.

The chain is built from TRBV19 and TRBJ2-7; 9 bases are a match to TRBD1. V dropped 2 bases and J dropped 3; count of bases not matched to a gene: 8. The CDR3 is 16 residues long. Germline CDR1 and CDR2: LNHDA and SQIVND (reference sequence). CDR3 loop: CASSITPPDRGYEQYF. The CDR3 DNA reads as TGTGCCAGTAGTATAACTCCCCCGGACAGGGGCTACGAGCAGTACTTC.

The V call is TRBV5-6, the J call TRBJ1-3; D uncertain. This CDR3 contains 16 residues. The V gene's germline CDR1 is SGHDT and CDR2 YYEEEE. Trimming left V 2 bases short and J 0 bases short, with 12 bases between. CDR3 sequence (DNA): TGTGCCAGCAGCTTTGCAGGTTATAGCTCTGGAAACACCATATATTTT. The encoded protein is CASSFAGYSSGNTIYF.

The chain is built from TRBV28 and TRBJ2-3, with 9 positions matching TRBD1. CDR3 length: 15 amino acids. The V gene end was trimmed by 6 bases and the J gene end by 0 bases; junction bases not matched to a gene: 4. Germline V gene data show CDR1 as MDHEN and CDR2 as SYDVKM. The CDR3 region has the DNA TGTGCCAGCAGGAAACAGGGGGCCAGCACAGATACGCAGTATTTT. Amino acids: CASRKQGASTDTQYF.

This clone was observed a handful of times. The CDR3 coding sequence is TGCAGCGTTGAAGATCTAGACGTCTATGGCTACACCTTC. It yields the protein CSVEDLDVYGYTF. The rearrangement links TRBV29-1 to TRBJ1-2; D gene unclear. V was cut by 0 bases and J by 4 bases, with 9 bases left in between. CDR3 length: 13 amino acids. Germline V gene data show CDR1 as SQVTM and CDR2 as ANQGSEA.

The chain has TRBV9 and TRBJ1-1, with 12 positions matching TRBD1. Germline V lookup: CDR1 SGDLS, CDR2 YYNGEE. The CDR3 has 17 amino acids. The V and J ends lost 2 bases and 2 bases, in that order; junction bases with no gene match: 7. DNA for the CDR3: TGTGCCAGCAGCGTGCACCGGGACAGGGGGCCAAACACTGAAGCTTTCTTT. Its protein is CASSVHRDRGPNTEAFF.

This chain joins TRBV7-9 and TRBJ2-3; 8 nucleotides line up with TRBD1. V shed 5 bases, J shed 1 base, and the junction held 8 bases outside the gene matches. CDR3 length equals 16 residues. CDR1 is SEHNR, CDR2 FQNEAQ, per germline (reference sequence). CDR3 nucleotide sequence: TGTGCCAGCAGCCTTGAACTGGGACAGGGCACAGATACGCAGTATTTT. Residues: CASSLELGQGTDTQYF.